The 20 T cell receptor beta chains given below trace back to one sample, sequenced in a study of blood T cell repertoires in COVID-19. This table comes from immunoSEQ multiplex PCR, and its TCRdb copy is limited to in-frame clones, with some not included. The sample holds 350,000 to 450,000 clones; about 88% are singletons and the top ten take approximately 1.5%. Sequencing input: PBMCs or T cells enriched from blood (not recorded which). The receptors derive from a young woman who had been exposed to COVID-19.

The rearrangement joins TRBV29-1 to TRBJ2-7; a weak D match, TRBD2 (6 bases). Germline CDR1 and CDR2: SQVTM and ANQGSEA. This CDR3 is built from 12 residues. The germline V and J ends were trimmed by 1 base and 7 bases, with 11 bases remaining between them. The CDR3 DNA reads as TGCAGCGTTGAAGGGGTTGGGGGGGAGCAGTACTTC. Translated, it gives CSVEGVGGEQYF.

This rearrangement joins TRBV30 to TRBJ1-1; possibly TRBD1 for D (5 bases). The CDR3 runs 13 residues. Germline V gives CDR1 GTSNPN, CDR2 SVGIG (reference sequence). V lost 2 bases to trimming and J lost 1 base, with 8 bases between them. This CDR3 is CAWSLGQNTEAFF. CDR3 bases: TGTGCCTGGAGTCTCGGACAGAACACTGAAGCTTTCTTT. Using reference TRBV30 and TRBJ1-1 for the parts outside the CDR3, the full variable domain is SQTIHQWPATLVQPVGSPLSLECTVEGTSNPNLYWYRQAAGRGLQLLFYSVGIGQISSEVPQNLSASRPQDRQFILSSKKLLLSDSGFYLCAWSLGQNTEAFFGQGTRLTVV.

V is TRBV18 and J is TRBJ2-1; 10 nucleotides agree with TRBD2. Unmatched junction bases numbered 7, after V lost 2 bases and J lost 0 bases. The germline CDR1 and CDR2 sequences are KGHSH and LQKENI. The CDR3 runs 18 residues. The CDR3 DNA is TGTGCCAGCTCACCAGTCTTAGCGGGAGGCTACTCCTACAATGAGCAGTTCTTC. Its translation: CASSPVLAGGYSYNEQFF. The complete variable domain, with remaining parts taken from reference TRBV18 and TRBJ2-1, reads NAGVMQNPRHLVRRRGQEARLRCSPMKGHSHVYWYRQLPEEGLKFMVYLQKENIIDESGMPKERFSAEFPKEGPSILRIQQVVRGDSAAYFCASSPVLAGGYSYNEQFFGPGTRLTVL.

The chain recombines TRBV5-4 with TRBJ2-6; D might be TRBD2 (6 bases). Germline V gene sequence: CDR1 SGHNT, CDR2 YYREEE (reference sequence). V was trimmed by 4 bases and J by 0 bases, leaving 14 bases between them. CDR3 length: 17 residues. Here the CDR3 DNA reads TGTGCCAGCAGCCCCCCGGCGGGGTACTCTGGGGCCAACGTCCTGACTTTC. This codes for CASSPPAGYSGANVLTF. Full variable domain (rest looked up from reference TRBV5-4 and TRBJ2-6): ETGVTQSPTHLIKTRGQQVTLRCSSQSGHNTVSWYQQALGQGPQFIFQYYREEENGRGNFPPRFSGLQFPNYSSELNVNALELDDSALYLCASSPPAGYSGANVLTFGAGSRLTVL.

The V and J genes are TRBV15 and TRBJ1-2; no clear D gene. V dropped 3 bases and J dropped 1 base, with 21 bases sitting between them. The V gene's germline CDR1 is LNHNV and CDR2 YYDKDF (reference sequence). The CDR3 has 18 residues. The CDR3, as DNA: TGTGCCACCAGCAGCGTCCAAAGTGAACCAGAATTTAACTATGGCTACACCTTC. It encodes CATSSVQSEPEFNYGYTF.

CDR3: CASSIRQGSQPQHF. The CDR3 DNA is TGTGCCAGTAGTATCCGACAGGGAAGTCAGCCCCAGCATTTT. The V gene is TRBV19, the J gene TRBJ1-5; 7 nucleotides align to TRBD1. The CDR3 loop spans 14 amino acids. Looked up from germline, CDR1 is LNHDA and CDR2 is SQIVND (reference sequence). V lost 3 bases and J lost 6; bases outside the gene matches: 5.

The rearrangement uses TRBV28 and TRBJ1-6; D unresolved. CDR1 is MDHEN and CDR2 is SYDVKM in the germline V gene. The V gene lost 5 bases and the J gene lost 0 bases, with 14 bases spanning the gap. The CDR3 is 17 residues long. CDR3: CASSPTWATSYNSPLHF. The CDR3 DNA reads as TGTGCCAGCAGTCCCACGTGGGCTACCTCCTATAATTCACCCCTCCACTTT.

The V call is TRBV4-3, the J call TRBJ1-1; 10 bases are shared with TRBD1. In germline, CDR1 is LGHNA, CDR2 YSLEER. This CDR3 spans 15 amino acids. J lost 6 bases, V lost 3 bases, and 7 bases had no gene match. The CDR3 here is CASSHDRQGAAEAFF. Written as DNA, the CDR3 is TGCGCCAGCAGCCACGATAGACAGGGGGCAGCTGAAGCTTTCTTT.

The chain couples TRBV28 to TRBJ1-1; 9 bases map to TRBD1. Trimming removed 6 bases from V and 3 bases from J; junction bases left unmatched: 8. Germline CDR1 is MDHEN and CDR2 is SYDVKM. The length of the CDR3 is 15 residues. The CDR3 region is CASSSLQGADTEAFF. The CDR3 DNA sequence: TGTGCCAGCAGCTCTTTACAGGGGGCTGACACTGAAGCTTTCTTT.

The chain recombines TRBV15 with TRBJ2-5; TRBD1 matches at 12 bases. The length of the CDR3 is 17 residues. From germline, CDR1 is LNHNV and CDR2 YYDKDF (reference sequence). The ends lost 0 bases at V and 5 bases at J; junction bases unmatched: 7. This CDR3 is CATSREAGQGALETQYF. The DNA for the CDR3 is TGTGCCACCAGCAGAGAGGCGGGACAGGGGGCCTTGGAGACCCAGTACTTC.

In nucleotides, the CDR3 is TGTGCCAGCAGTCGACTAGCTCGCGAGCAGTTCTTC. Amino acid sequence: CASSRLAREQFF. The chain carries TRBV28 and TRBJ2-1, with 7 bases lining up with TRBD2. V lost 5 bases and J lost 10; bases outside the gene matches: 5. The CDR3 loop spans 12 amino acids. Germline V lookup: CDR1 MDHEN, CDR2 SYDVKM. Looking up the rest from reference TRBV28 and TRBJ2-1 gives the full variable domain: DVKVTQSSRYLVKRTGEKVFLECVQDMDHENMFWYRQDPGLGLRLIYFSYDVKMKEKGDIPEGYSVSREKKERFSLILESASTNQTSMYLCASSRLAREQFFGPGTRLTVL.

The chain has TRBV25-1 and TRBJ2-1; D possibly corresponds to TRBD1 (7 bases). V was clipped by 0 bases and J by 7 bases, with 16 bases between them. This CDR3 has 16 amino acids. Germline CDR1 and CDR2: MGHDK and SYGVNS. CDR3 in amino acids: CASSEYEVAGQNEQFF. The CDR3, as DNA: TGTGCCAGCAGTGAATACGAGGTTGCGGGACAGAATGAGCAGTTCTTC.

Written as DNA, the CDR3 is TGTGCCAGCAGCTTGACTACACTAGCGGGAGGCGGGGACGAGCAGTACTTC. This translates into CASSLTTLAGGGDEQYF. The rearrangement joins TRBV5-6 to TRBJ2-7; 12 positions agree with TRBD2. The CDR3 totals 17 residues. The germline V gene encodes CDR1 SGHDT and CDR2 YYEEEE. V was pared by 1 base and J by 5 bases, with 10 bases of the junction left unmatched.

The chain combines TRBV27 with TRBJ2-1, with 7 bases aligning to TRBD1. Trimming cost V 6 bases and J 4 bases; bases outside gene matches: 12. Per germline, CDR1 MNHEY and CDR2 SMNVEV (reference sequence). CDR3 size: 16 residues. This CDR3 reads CASSPRGTANYNEQFF. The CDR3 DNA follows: TGTGCCAGCAGCCCTAGGGGGACAGCGAATTACAATGAGCAGTTCTTC.

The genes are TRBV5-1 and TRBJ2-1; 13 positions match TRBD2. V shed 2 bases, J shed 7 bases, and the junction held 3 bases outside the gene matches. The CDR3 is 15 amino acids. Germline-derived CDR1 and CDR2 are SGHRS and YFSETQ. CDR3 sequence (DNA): TGCGCCAGCAGCTTCAGACTAGCGGGGGGTAATGAGCAGTTCTTC. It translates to CASSFRLAGGNEQFF.

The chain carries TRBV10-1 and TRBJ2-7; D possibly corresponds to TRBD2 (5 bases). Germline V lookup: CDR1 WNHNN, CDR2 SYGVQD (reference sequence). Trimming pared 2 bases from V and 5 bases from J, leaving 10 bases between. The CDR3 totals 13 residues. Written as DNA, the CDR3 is TGCGCCAGCAGTGAGCGGGGTCTGAACGAGCAGTACTTC. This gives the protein CASSERGLNEQYF.

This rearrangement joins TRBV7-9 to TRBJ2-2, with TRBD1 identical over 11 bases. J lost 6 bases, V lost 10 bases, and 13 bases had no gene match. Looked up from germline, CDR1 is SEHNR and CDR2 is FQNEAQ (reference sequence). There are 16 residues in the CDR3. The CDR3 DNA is TGTGCCATCCAATATGGACAGGGGGCTGGTGCCGGGGAGCTGTTTTTT. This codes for CAIQYGQGAGAGELFF.

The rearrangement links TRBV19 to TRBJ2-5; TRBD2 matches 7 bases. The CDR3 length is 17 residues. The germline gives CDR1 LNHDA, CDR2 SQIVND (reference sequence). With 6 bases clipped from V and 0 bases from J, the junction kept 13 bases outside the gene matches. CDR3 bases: TGTGCCAGTAGAGGCCCCCTAGAGCGGGGTTACCAAGAGACCCAGTACTTC. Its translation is CASRGPLERGYQETQYF.

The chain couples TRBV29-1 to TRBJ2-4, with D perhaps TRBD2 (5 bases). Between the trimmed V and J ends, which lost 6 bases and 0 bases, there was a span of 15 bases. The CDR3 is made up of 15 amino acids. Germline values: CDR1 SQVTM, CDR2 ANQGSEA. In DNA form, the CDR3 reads TGCAGCGTGATTTGGGGAGTTTCAGCCAAAAACATTCAGTACTTC. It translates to CSVIWGVSAKNIQYF.

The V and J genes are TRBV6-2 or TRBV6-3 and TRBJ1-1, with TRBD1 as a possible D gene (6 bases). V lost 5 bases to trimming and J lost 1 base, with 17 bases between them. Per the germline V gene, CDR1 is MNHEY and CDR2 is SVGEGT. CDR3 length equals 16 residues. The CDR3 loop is CASSPRSGGKNTEAFF. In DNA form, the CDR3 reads TGTGCCAGCAGTCCCAGGTCTGGGGGCAAGAACACTGAAGCTTTCTTT.